The next 7 T cell receptor beta chains were all read from a single sample in a study of T cell changes during pregnancy in multiple sclerosis. Some clones are missing from TCRdb's copy, which holds only in-frame ones; the method was immunoSEQ multiplex PCR. This sample yields tens of thousands of clones, of which 91% are seen a single time; around 2.4% belongs to the top ten. The material sequenced was peripheral blood, taken in the third trimester of pregnancy. Source of these receptors: a female donor in good health, enrolled as a control in a pregnancy study.

The chain carries TRBV19 and TRBJ2-1, with TRBD2 as a possible D gene (5 bases). The germline gives CDR1 LNHDA, CDR2 SQIVND (reference sequence). The CDR3 has 14 amino acids. V was shortened by 10 bases and J by 8 bases, with 21 bases between the two germline ends. The CDR3 DNA follows: TGTGCCACCCGATGGACGGAGGACGGCTATGAGCAGTTCTTC. Its translation: CATRWTEDGYEQFF.

This chain links TRBV13 with TRBJ2-3; 9 positions match TRBD2. The CDR3 is 15 residues long. CDR1 is PRHDT and CDR2 is FYEKMQ in the germline V gene (reference sequence). V gave up 4 bases and J gave up 5 bases; unmatched junction bases: 7. CDR3 bases: TGTGCCAGCAGCTCCCAAAAGCGGGGGGAAGATACGCAGTATTTT. Amino acid sequence: CASSSQKRGEDTQYF.

This clone was picked up a small number of times. J is TRBJ1-5 and V is TRBV19; 7 bases are a match to TRBD1. This CDR3 contains 15 residues. The germline CDR1 and CDR2 sequences are LNHDA and SQIVND (reference sequence). J was trimmed by 6 bases and V by 6 bases; bases with no gene match: 11. CDR3: CASSSGGGRSQPQHF. The CDR3 bases are TGTGCCAGTAGCTCAGGGGGTGGCAGGAGTCAGCCCCAGCATTTT.

This chain links TRBV6-1 with TRBJ2-3; a weak D match, TRBD1 (6 bases). Trimming removed 4 bases from V and 2 bases from J, with 10 bases in between. This CDR3 contains 14 residues. The germline V gene encodes CDR1 MNHNS and CDR2 SASEGT. CDR3 sequence (DNA): TGTGCCAGCAGTGGGGGGCGGTACACAGATACGCAGTATTTT. This encodes CASSGGRYTDTQYF.

Here the CDR3 DNA reads TGTGCCAGCAGCTTAATCCCTTACAATGAGCAGTTCTTC. This codes for CASSLIPYNEQFF. The rearrangement links TRBV7-9 to TRBJ2-1; no clear D gene. Trimming cost V 2 bases and J 4 bases, with 6 bases left between them. The CDR3 extends over 13 amino acids. The germline V gene has CDR1 SEHNR and CDR2 FQNEAQ (reference sequence). The full variable domain, in which reference TRBV7-9 and TRBJ2-1 provide the parts outside the CDR3, is DTGVSQNPRHKITKRGQNVTFRCDPISEHNRLYWYRQTLGQGPEFLTYFQNEAQLEKSRLLSDRFSAERPKGSFSTLEIQRTEQGDSAMYLCASSLIPYNEQFFGPGTRLTVL.

V and J are TRBV7-2 and TRBJ2-3; 8 positions agree with TRBD2. V trimming: 1 base; J trimming: 5 bases; junction bases outside the gene matches: 8. CDR1 and CDR2 (germline): SGHTA, FQGNSA. The CDR3 contains 16 residues. As DNA, the CDR3 is TGTGCCAGCAGCTTAGTTGCGGGGGGTCGGGGAGATACGCAGTATTTT. Its protein product is CASSLVAGGRGDTQYF.

V gene TRBV25-1 combines with J gene TRBJ1-5; TRBD1 might be the D (6 bases). The CDR3 contains 14 residues. The germline CDR1 and CDR2 sequences are MGHDK and SYGVNS. V shed 5 bases and J shed 3 bases, with 11 bases lying between them. In DNA, the CDR3 is TGTGCCAGCAGTCCGCGGGGGCACAATCAGCCCCAGCATTTT. Translation: CASSPRGHNQPQHF.